This T cell receptor (beta chain) was recorded in a study of shared clonotypes between healthy human individuals. Study results and limitations: Sharing across four donors was highest in naive CD4 (about 5%) and lowest in memory CD8 (0.4%). Clonotype sharing among the donors was expected to vary with sequencing depth.

The ends were cut back, 7 bases at V and 5 bases at J, with 12 bases in the middle. Germline assignment: CDR1 MDHEN and CDR2 SYDVKM. The CDR3 totals 13 residues. About this clone: The target antigen is unknown.

Method: immunoSEQ multiplex PCR; TCRdb's copy keeps in-frame clones and lacks some. The sample has millions of clones, approximately 95% seen once. V usage is TRBV28 and J usage is TRBJ1-5; D is undetermined. The sample comprised naive CD4+ T cells from PBMCs. Documented subset: CD45RA+ positively selected. This receptor was obtained from a man aged 18 to 30 in good health. Some clones in this sample may be carry-over from other donors' samples. CDR3 sequence (DNA): TGTGCCAGCAATCCCCGGGCCGATCAGCCCCAGCATTTT. Translating it yields CASNPRADQPQHF.